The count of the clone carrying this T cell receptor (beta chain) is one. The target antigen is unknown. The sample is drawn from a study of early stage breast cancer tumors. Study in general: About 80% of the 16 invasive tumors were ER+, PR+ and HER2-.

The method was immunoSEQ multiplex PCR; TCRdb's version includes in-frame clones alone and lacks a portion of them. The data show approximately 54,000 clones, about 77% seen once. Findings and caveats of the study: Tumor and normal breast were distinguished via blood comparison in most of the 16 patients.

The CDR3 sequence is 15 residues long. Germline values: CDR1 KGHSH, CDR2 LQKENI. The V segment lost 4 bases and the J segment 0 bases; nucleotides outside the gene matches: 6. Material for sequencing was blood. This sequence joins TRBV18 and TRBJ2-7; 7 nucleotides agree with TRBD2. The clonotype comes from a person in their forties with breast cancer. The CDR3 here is CASSQAAGPSYEQYF. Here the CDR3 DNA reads TGTGCCAGCTCACAGGCAGCGGGACCCTCCTACGAGCAGTACTTC.